This TCR beta chain was captured by sequencing in a study of cytomegalovirus exposure and HLA in healthy donors. 60 Vbeta and 13 Jbeta primers were used in PCR. Here immunoSEQ multiplex PCR was the method, and the copy in TCRdb shows in-frame clones only, minus some. The repertoire holds 150,000 to 200,000 clones, with around 90% as singletons. The germline CDR1 and CDR2 sequences are SGHRS and YFSETQ. The CDR3 length is 17 residues. The V segment lost 3 bases and the J segment 1 base; nucleotides outside the gene matches: 10. Healthy bone marrow donors made up the donor group. Sequenced material: PBMCs. This clonotype was obtained from a boy aged 2-9 years in good health and CMV-seronegative. This rearrangement joins TRBV5-1 to TRBJ1-1; TRBD1 agrees at 9 bases. For the CDR3, the DNA is TGCGCCAGCAGCTCCCGGATACAGGGGGCTTCGAACACTGAAGCTTTCTTT. Its protein is CASSSRIQGASNTEAFF.